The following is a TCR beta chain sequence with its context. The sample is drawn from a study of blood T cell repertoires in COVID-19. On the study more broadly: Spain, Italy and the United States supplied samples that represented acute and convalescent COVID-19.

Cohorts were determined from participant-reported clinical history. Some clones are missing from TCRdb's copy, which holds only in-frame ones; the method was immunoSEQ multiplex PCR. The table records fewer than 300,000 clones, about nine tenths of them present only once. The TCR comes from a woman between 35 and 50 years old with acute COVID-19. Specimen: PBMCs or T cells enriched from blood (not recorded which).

The CDR3 sequence is CASSTGTSGPRTDTQYF. The CDR3 DNA reads as TGTGCCAGCAGCACCGGGACTAGCGGACCTCGCACAGATACGCAGTATTTT. The chain couples TRBV6-2 or TRBV6-3 to TRBJ2-3, with TRBD2 matching 11 bases. CDR3 size: 17 residues. J was trimmed by 1 base and V by 6 bases; bases with no gene match: 9. The germline CDR1 and CDR2 sequences are MNHEY and SVGEGT.